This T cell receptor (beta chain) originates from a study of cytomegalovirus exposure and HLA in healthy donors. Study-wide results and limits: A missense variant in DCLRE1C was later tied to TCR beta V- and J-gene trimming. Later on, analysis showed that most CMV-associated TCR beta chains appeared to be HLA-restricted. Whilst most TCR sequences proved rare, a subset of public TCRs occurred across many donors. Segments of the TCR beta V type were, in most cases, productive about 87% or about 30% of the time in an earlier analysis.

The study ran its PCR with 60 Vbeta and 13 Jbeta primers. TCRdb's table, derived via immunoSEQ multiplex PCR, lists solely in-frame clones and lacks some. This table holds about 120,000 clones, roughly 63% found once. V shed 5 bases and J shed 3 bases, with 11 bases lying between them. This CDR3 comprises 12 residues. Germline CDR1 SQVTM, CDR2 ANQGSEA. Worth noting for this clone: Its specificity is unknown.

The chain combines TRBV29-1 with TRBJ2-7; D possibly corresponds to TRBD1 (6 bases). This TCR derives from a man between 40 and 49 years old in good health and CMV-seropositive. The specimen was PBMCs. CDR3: CSVFDRIYEQYF. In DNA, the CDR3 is TGCAGCGTTTTCGACAGGATCTACGAGCAGTACTTC.